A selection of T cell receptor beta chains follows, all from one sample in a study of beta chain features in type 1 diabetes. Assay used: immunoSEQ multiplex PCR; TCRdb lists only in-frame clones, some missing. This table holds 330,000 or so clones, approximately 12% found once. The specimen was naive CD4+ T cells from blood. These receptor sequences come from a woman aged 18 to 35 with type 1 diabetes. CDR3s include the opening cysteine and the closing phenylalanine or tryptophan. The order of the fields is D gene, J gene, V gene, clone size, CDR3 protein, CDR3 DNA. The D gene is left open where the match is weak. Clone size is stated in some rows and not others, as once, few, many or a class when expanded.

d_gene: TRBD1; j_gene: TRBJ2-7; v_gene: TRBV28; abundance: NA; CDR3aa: CASSPGQGPYEQYF; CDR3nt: TGTGCCAGCAGTCCGGGACAGGGCCCCTACGAGCAGTACTTC
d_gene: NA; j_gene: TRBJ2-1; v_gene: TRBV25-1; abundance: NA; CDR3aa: CASSVLGRAENEQFF; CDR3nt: TGTGCCAGCAGTGTCCTAGGGCGAGCGGAAAATGAGCAGTTCTTC
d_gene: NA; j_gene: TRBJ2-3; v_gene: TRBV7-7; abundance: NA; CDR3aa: CASSSMRDTQYF; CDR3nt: TGTGCCAGCAGCTCAATGCGGGATACGCAGTATTTT
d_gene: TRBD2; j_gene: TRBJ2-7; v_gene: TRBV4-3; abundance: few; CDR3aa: CASSQKIPGSSGRSYEQYF; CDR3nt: TGCGCCAGCAGCCAGAAAATTCCTGGGTCTAGCGGACGCTCCTACGAGCAGTACTTC
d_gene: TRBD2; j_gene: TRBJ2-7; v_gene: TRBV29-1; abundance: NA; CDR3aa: CSAGLAEPSYEQYF; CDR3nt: TGCAGCGCCGGACTAGCGGAACCCTCCTACGAGCAGTACTTC
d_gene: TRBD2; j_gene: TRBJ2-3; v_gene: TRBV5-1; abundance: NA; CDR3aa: CASRNLAGSTDTQYF; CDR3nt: TGCGCCAGCAGAAACCTAGCGGGGAGCACAGATACGCAGTATTTT
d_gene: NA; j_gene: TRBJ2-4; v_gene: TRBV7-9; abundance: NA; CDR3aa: CATDPGFNIQYF; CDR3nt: TGTGCCACCGATCCAGGTTTCAACATTCAGTACTTC
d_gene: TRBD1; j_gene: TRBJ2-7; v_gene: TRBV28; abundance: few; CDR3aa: CASHSGQGTYEQYF; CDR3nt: TGTGCCAGCCACTCGGGACAGGGAACTTACGAGCAGTACTTC
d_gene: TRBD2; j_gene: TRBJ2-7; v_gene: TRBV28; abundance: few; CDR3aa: CASRIRLAGTYEQYF; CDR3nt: TGTGCCAGCAGGATCCGACTAGCGGGGACCTACGAGCAGTACTTC
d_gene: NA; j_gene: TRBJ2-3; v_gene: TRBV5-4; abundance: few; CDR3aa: CASRDSSTDTQYF; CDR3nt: TGTGCCAGCAGGGACTCCAGCACAGATACGCAGTATTTT
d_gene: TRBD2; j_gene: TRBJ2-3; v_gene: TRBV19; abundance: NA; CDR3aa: CASTGLSGKNRRLDTQYF; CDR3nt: TGTGCCAGTACCGGGTTGAGCGGGAAGAACCGGAGGTTGGATACGCAGTATTTT
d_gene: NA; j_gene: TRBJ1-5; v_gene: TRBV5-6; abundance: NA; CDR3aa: CASSADSSQPQHF; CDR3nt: TGTGCCAGCAGCGCGGACTCGAGCCAGCCCCAGCATTTT
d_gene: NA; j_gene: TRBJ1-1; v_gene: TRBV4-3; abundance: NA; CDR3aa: CASSQDSRGTEAFF; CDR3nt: TGCGCCAGCAGCCAAGATAGCCGAGGGACTGAAGCTTTCTTT
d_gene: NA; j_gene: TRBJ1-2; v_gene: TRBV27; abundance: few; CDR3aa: CASRGPGYYGYTF; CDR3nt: TGTGCCAGCAGGGGGCCAGGTTACTATGGCTACACCTTC
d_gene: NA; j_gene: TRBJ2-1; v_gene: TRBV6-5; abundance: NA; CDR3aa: CASSHPGSYNEQFF; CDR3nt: TGTGCCAGCAGCCACCCCGGCTCCTACAATGAGCAGTTCTTC
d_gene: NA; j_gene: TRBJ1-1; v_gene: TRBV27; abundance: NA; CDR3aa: CASSRLGDPNTEAFF; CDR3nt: TGTGCCAGCAGTCGTCTAGGGGATCCGAACACTGAAGCTTTCTTT
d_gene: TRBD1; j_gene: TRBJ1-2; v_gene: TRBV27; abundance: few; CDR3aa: CASSSLTGSVYGYTF; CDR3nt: TGTGCCAGCAGTTCCTTGACAGGGTCTGTCTATGGCTACACCTTC
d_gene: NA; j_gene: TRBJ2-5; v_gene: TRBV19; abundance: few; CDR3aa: CASSIDAHRQETQYF; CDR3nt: TGTGCCAGTAGTATAGATGCACACCGACAAGAGACCCAGTACTTC
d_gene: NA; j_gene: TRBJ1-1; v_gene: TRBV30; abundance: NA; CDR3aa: CAWSVIRAATNTEAFF; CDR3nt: TGTGCCTGGAGTGTAATCAGGGCCGCAACGAACACTGAAGCTTTCTTT
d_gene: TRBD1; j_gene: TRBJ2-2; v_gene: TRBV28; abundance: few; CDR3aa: CASSRQGVYTGELFF; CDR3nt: TGTGCCAGCAGTCGGCAGGGGGTTTACACCGGGGAGCTGTTTTTT
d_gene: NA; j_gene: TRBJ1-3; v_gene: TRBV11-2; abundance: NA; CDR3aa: CASSRGTSSGNTIYF; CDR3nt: TGTGCCAGCAGCAGGGGCACGAGCTCTGGAAACACCATATATTTT
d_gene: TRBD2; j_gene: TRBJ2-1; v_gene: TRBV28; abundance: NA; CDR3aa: CAAQGTSGYNEQFF; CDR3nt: TGTGCCGCACAGGGGACTAGCGGATACAATGAGCAGTTCTTC
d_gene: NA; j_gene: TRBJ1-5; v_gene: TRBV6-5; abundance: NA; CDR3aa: CASSPAGAQPQHF; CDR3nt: TGTGCCAGCAGTCCAGCGGGCGCTCAGCCCCAGCATTTT
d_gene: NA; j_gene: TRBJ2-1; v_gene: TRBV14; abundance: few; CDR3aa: CASSLSGPGVFF; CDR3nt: TGTGCCAGCAGCCTGAGCGGCCCTGGCGTGTTCTTC
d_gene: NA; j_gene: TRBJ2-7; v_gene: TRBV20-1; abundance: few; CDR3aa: CSLEGPHEQYF; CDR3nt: TGCAGTTTGGAGGGCCCCCACGAGCAGTACTTC
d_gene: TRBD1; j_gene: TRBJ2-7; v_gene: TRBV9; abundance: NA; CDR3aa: CASSVGTGKVENEQYF; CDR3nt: TGTGCCAGCAGCGTAGGGACAGGGAAGGTAGAAAACGAGCAGTACTTC
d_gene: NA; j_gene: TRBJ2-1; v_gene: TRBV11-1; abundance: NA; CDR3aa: CASSFEVEQFF; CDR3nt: TGTGCCAGCAGCTTTGAGGTTGAGCAGTTCTTC
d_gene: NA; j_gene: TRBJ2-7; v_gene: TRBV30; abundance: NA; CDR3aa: CAWGQSSYEQYF; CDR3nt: TGTGCCTGGGGACAGAGCTCCTACGAGCAGTACTTC
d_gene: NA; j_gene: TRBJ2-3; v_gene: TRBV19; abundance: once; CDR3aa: CASSKGLPTDTQYF; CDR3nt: TGTGCCAGTAGTAAAGGACTTCCCACAGATACGCAGTATTTT
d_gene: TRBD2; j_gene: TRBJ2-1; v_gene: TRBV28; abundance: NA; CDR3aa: CASTSAGGPDEQFF; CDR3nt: TGTGCCAGCACTTCGGCGGGAGGGCCTGACGAGCAGTTCTTC
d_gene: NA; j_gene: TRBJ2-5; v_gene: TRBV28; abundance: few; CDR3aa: CASSLVELGTQYF; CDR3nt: TGTGCCAGCAGTTTAGTGGAGCTCGGGACCCAGTACTTC
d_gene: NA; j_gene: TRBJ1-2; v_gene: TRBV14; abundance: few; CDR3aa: CASSPGNTIAYTF; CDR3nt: TGTGCCAGCAGCCCGGGGAACACGATTGCCTACACCTTC
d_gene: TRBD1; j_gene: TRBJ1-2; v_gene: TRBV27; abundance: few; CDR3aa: CATKYGDREYGYTF; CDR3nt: TGTGCCACCAAGTACGGGGACAGAGAATATGGCTACACCTTC
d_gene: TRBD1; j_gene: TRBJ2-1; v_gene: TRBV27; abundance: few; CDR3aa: CASRPGQGLYNEQFF; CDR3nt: TGTGCCAGCAGACCGGGACAGGGCCTTTACAATGAGCAGTTCTTC
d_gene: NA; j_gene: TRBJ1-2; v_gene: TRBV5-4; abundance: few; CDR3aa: CASSRDNNYGYTF; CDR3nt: TGTGCCAGCAGCCGGGACAACAACTATGGCTACACCTTC
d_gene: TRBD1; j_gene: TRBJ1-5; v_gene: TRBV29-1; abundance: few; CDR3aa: CSVGQGKQPQHF; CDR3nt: TGCAGCGTTGGACAGGGTAAGCAGCCCCAGCATTTT
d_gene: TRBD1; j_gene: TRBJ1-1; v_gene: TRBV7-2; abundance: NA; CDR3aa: CASSQDRGNTEAFF; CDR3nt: TGTGCCAGCAGCCAGGACAGGGGGAACACTGAAGCTTTCTTT
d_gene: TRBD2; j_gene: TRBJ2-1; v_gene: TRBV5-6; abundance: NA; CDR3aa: CASSLEASSGLNEQFF; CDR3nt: TGTGCCAGCAGCTTGGAGGCGTCTAGCGGCCTGAATGAGCAGTTCTTC
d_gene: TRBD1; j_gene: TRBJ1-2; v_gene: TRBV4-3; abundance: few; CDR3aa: CASSQEYNRGRMYGYTF; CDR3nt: TGCGCCAGCAGCCAAGAGTACAACAGGGGGCGCATGTATGGCTACACCTTC
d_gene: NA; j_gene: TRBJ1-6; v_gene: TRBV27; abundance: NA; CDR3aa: CASSLWEGANSPLHF; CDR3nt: TGTGCCAGCAGTTTATGGGAAGGGGCGAATTCACCCCTCCACTTT
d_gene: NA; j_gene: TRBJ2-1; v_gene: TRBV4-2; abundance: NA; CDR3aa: CASSQDPGRSSYNEQFF; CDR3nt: TGTGCCAGCAGCCAAGATCCAGGGCGGAGCTCCTACAATGAGCAGTTCTTC
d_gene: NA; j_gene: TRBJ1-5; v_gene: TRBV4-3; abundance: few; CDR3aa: CASSPDAGVGSNQPQHF; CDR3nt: TGCGCCAGCAGCCCAGACGCGGGTGTGGGGAGCAATCAGCCCCAGCATTTT
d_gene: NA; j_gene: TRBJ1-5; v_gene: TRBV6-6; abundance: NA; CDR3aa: CASTTKSVNQPQHF; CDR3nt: TGTGCCAGCACGACTAAAAGTGTCAATCAGCCCCAGCATTTT
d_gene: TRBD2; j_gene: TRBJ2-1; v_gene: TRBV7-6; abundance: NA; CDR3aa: CASSISGRQYNEQFF; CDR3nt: TGTGCCAGCAGCATTAGCGGGAGACAGTACAATGAGCAGTTCTTC
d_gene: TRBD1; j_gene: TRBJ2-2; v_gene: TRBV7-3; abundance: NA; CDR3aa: CASRLRTGDNTGELFF; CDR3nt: TGTGCCAGCAGACTCCGGACAGGGGATAACACCGGGGAGCTGTTTTTT
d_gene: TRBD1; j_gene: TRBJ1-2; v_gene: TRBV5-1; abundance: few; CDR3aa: CASSSADRVGGYTF; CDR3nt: TGCGCCAGCAGTTCCGCAGACAGGGTTGGTGGCTACACCTTC
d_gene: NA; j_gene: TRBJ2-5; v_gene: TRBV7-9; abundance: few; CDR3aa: CASSLAQGRETQYF; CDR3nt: TGTGCCAGCAGCCTTGCACAGGGACGGGAGACCCAGTACTTC
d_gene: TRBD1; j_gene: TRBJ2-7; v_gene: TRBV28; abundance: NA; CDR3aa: CASSLGPQGVLVGNEQYF; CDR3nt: TGTGCCAGCAGTTTAGGCCCCCAGGGGGTACTGGTGGGGAACGAGCAGTACTTC
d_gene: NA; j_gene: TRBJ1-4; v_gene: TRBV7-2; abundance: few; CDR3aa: CASSPRTDGEKLFF; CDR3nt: TGTGCCAGCAGTCCGAGGACAGATGGCGAAAAACTGTTTTTT
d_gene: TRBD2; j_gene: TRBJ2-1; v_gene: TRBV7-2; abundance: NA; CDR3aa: CASSLSVAGGPFEQFF; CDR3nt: TGTGCCAGCAGCTTATCGGTAGCGGGGGGGCCTTTTGAGCAGTTCTTC
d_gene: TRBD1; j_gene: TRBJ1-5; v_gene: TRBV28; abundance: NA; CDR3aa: CASSLSQGEGNQPQHF; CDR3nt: TGTGCCAGCAGTTTATCACAGGGGGAAGGCAATCAGCCCCAGCATTTT
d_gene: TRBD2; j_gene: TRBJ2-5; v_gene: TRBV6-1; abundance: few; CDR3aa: CAATGPGGATQYF; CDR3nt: TGTGCCGCAACGGGACCGGGAGGGGCGACCCAGTACTTC
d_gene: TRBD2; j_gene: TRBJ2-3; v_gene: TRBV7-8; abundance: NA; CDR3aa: CASSLALAGAGPDTQYF; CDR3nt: TGTGCCAGCAGCTTAGCTCTTGCGGGAGCCGGCCCAGATACGCAGTATTTT
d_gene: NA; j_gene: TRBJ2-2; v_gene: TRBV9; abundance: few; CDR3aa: CASSVEAGGAEVFF; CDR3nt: TGTGCCAGCAGCGTGGAGGCAGGTGGCGCGGAGGTGTTTTTT